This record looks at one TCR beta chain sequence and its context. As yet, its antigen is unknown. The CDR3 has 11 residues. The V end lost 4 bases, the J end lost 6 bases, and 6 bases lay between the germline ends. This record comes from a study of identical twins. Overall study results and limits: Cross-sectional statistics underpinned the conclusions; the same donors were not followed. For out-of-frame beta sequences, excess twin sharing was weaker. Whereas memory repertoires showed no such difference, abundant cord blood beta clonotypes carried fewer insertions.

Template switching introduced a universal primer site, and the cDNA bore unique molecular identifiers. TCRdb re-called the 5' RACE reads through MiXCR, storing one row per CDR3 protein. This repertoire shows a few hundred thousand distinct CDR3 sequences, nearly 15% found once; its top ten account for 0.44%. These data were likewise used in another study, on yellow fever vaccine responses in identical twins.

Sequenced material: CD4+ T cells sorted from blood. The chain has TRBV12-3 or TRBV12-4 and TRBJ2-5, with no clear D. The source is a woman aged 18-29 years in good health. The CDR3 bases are TGTGCCAGCAGTTCTTGGAAGACCCAGTACTTC. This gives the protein CASSSWKTQYF.